This entry lists 13 T cell receptor beta chains sequenced from one sample in a study of cytomegalovirus exposure and HLA in healthy donors. Amplification used 60 Vbeta primers and 13 Jbeta primers. Data came from immunoSEQ multiplex PCR; TCRdb stores just in-frame clones and leaves some out. Of about 190,000 clones listed, roughly four fifths are singletons. Input material: PBMCs. The receptors originated from a woman younger than 35 in good health and CMV-seropositive.

The chain couples TRBV4-1 to TRBJ1-4, with D uncertain. This CDR3 spans 14 amino acids. Looked up from germline, CDR1 is MGHRA and CDR2 is YSYEKL. V was clipped by 0 bases and J by 8 bases, with 10 bases between them. The CDR3 reads CASSQDIRGEKLFF. The CDR3 DNA reads TGCGCCAGCAGCCAAGATATAAGAGGGGAAAAACTGTTTTTT.

The chain couples TRBV5-1 to TRBJ2-4, with D unresolved. CDR1 is SGHRS and CDR2 is YFSETQ in the germline V gene. V dropped 4 bases and J dropped 0 bases, with 5 bases sitting between them. The CDR3 has 13 amino acids. The CDR3: CASSTVAKNIQYF. In DNA, the CDR3 is TGCGCCAGCAGCACAGTAGCCAAAAACATTCAGTACTTC.

This rearrangement joins TRBV12-5 to TRBJ2-5; 14 bases line up with TRBD2. The CDR3 totals 15 residues. Germline V gene sequence: CDR1 LGHNT, CDR2 FRNRAP. V lost 5 bases, J lost 4 bases, and 3 bases stayed unmatched. In nucleotides, the CDR3 is TGTGCTAGTGGTGCGGGGACTAGCGGGGGAGAGACCCAGTACTTC. Residues: CASGAGTSGGETQYF.

This clone has only a few counts. The chain uses TRBV6-5 and TRBJ1-5; possible D gene TRBD1, 5 bases. Germline assignment: CDR1 MNHEY and CDR2 SVGAGI. Trimming pared 2 bases from V and 0 bases from J, leaving 5 bases between. CDR3 length: 14 amino acids. CDR3 in amino acids: CASSYDSSNQPQHF. In DNA form, the CDR3 reads TGTGCCAGCAGTTACGACAGTAGCAATCAGCCCCAGCATTTT.

The chain has TRBV19 and TRBJ2-3, with TRBD2 as a possible D gene (6 bases). This CDR3 contains 16 residues. Germline values: CDR1 LNHDA, CDR2 SQIVND (reference sequence). V gave up 6 bases and J gave up 0 bases, with 16 bases separating them. The CDR3 here is CASSHAAGWSTDTQYF. CDR3 in DNA: TGTGCCAGTAGCCATGCGGCGGGGTGGAGCACAGATACGCAGTATTTT.

The chain carries TRBV11-2 and TRBJ1-1; D call uncertain. Germline CDR1 and CDR2: SGHAT and FQNNGV. This CDR3 has 14 amino acids. The V and J ends lost 1 base and 4 bases respectively, with 10 bases between them. In nucleotides, the CDR3 is TGTGCCAGCAGCTTAGTCAGTACGGGCACTGAAGCTTTCTTT. Amino acid sequence: CASSLVSTGTEAFF.

This chain uses TRBV6-1 with TRBJ2-5; 7 bases fit TRBD2. This CDR3 has 14 residues. J gave up 1 base and V 2 bases, and 1 base lay outside the gene matches. Germline CDR1 MNHNS, CDR2 SASEGT. In nucleotides, the CDR3 is TGTGCCAGCAGTGAACGCGGGAGCCAAGAGACCCAGTACTTC. Translating it yields CASSERGSQETQYF.

The chain couples TRBV2 to TRBJ1-2; D ambiguous. Germline-derived CDR1 and CDR2 are SNHLY and FYNNEI. With 9 bases removed from V and 4 bases from J, the gap between germline ends came to 12 bases. CDR3 length: 12 amino acids. CDR3 sequence reads: CARFLAAYGYTF. In DNA form, the CDR3 reads TGTGCCAGGTTCCTCGCGGCCTATGGCTACACCTTC.

The chain joins TRBV27 to TRBJ2-1, with D possibly matching TRBD2 (5 bases). Trimming cost V 6 bases and J 9 bases, with 9 bases left between them. This CDR3 is built from 11 residues. Germline CDR1 and CDR2: MNHEY and SMNVEV (reference sequence). The CDR3 reads CASSEGVEQFF. CDR3 DNA sequence: TGTGCCAGCAGCGAGGGTGTTGAGCAGTTCTTC.

The chain has TRBV7-9 and TRBJ2-5; D is uncertain. The CDR3 totals 13 residues. Trimming took 5 bases from V and 2 from J, leaving 9 bases between them. Germline values: CDR1 SEHNR, CDR2 FQNEAQ (reference sequence). The chain's CDR3 is CASSPPAQETQYF. The CDR3, as DNA: TGTGCCAGCAGCCCCCCTGCGCAAGAGACCCAGTACTTC.

Of note for this clone: Other nucleotide sequences in the sample specify the same CDR3. V gene TRBV6-5 combines with J gene TRBJ2-1; 8 bases match TRBD2. CDR1 and CDR2 from the germline V gene are MNHEY and SVGAGI. V lost 6 bases to trimming and J lost 7 bases; unmatched junction nucleotides: 11. The CDR3 runs 15 residues. The CDR3 spells CASRLRGGLWNEQFF. In DNA, the CDR3 is TGTGCCAGCAGGCTACGGGGGGGTCTGTGGAATGAGCAGTTCTTC.

As DNA, the CDR3 is TGCGCCAGCAGCCAAGAACGGCCGGGACTAGCGGGGAGCACAGATACGCAGTATTTT. Residues: CASSQERPGLAGSTDTQYF. V gene TRBV4-3 combines with J gene TRBJ2-3, with 13 positions matching TRBD2. CDR3 length equals 19 residues. V shed 0 bases, J shed 0 bases, and the junction held 6 bases outside the gene matches. Germline CDR1 reads LGHNA; CDR2 reads YSLEER.

The rearrangement uses TRBV6-5 and TRBJ2-1; D may be TRBD2 (6 bases). Trimming stripped 8 bases from V and 0 bases from J, with 11 bases between. The CDR3 is 14 amino acids. CDR1 MNHEY and CDR2 SVGAGI come from the germline V gene. CDR3 nucleotide sequence: TGTGCCAGCCGGGGGATGAGCTCCTACAATGAGCAGTTCTTC. Translating gives CASRGMSSYNEQFF.